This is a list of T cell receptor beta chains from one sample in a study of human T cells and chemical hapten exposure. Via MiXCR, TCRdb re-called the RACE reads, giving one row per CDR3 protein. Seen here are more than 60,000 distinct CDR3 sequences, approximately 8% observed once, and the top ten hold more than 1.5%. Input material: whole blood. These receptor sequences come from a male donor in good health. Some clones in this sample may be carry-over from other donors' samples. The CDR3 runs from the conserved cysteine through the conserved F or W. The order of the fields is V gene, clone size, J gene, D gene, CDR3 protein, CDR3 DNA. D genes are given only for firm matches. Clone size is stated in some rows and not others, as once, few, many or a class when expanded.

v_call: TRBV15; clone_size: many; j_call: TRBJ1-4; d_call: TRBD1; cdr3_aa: CATSRDLFDRANEKLFF; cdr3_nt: TGTGCCACCAGCAGAGATCTGTTTGACAGGGCCAATGAAAAACTGTTTTTT
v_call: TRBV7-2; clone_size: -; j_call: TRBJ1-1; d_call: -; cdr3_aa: CASSLVVSADTEAFF; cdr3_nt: TGTGCCAGCAGCTTAGTTGTGTCCGCTGATACTGAAGCTTTCTTT
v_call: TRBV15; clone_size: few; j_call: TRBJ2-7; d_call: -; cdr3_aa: CATTAGQEGHEQYF; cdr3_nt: TGTGCCACCACCGCGGGGCAGGAGGGCCACGAGCAGTACTTC
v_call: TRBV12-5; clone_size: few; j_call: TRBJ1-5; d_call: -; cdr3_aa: CASGLGVTGQPQHF; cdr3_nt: TGTGCTAGTGGTTTGGGGGTTACAGGTCAGCCCCAGCATTTT
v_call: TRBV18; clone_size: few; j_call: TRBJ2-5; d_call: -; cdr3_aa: CASSPWDTDQETQYF; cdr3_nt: TGTGCCAGCTCACCATGGGACACCGACCAAGAGACCCAGTACTTC
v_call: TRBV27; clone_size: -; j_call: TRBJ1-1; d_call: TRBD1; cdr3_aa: CASSFSTTGDTEAFF; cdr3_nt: TGTGCCAGCAGTTTTTCTACTACAGGGGACACTGAAGCTTTCTTT
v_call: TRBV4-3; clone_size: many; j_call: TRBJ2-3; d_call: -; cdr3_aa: CASSQDWRQPLTVDTQYF; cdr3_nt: TGCGCCAGCAGCCAAGACTGGCGGCAGCCTCTCACTGTAGATACGCAGTATTTT
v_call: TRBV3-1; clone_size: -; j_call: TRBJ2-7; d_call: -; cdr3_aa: CASSPRTEDYEQYF; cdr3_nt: TGTGCCAGCAGCCCCCGGACGGAAGACTACGAGCAGTACTTC
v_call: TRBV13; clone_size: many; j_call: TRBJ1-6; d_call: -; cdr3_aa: CASSLSQGSPLHF; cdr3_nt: TGTGCCAGCAGCTTATCCCAGGGCTCACCCCTCCACTTT
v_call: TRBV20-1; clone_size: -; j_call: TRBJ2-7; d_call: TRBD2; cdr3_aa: CSGVYGGAYEQYF; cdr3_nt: TGCAGTGGGGTCTACGGGGGGGCCTACGAGCAGTACTTC
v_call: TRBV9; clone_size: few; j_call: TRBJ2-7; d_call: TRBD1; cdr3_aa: CASSGGDRGRPEQYF; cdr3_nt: TGTGCCAGCAGCGGAGGGGACAGGGGGCGCCCCGAGCAGTACTTC
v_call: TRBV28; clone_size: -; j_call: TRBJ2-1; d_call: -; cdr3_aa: CASSLFRPGRGNEQFF; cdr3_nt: TGTGCCAGCAGTTTATTCCGACCGGGGAGGGGGAATGAGCAGTTCTTC
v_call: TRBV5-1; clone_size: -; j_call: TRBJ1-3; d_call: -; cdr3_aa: CASSQEMTVSGNTIYF; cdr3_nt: TGCGCCAGCAGCCAGGAAATGACAGTCTCTGGAAACACCATATATTTT
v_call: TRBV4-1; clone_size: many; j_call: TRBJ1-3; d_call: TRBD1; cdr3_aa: CASSPTTGQGIGNTIYF; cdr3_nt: TGCGCCAGCAGCCCCACAACCGGACAGGGGATTGGAAACACCATATATTTT
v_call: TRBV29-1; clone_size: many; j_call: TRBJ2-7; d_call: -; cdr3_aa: CSARRPDAYEQYF; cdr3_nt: TGCAGCGCCCGCAGACCCGACGCCTACGAGCAGTACTTC
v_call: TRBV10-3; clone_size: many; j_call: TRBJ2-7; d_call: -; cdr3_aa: CAISREREQYF; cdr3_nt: TGTGCCATCAGCAGGGAGCGCGAGCAGTACTTC
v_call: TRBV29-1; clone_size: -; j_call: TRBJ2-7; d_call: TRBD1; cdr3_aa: CSVRTGEGLQQYF; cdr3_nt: TGCAGCGTGCGGACAGGGGAAGGTCTCCAGCAGTACTTC
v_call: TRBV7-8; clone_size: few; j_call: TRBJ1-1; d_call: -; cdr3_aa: CASSLAEGAANTEAFF; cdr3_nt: TGTGCCAGCAGCTTAGCGGAAGGAGCAGCCAACACTGAAGCTTTCTTT
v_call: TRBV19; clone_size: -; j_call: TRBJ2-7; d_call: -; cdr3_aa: CASSIDTPYEQYF; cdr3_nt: TGTGCCAGTAGTATAGACACCCCCTACGAGCAGTACTTC
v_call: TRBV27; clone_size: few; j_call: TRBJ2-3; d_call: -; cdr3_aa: CASSLGRLAGADTQYF; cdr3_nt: TGTGCCAGCAGTTTAGGGAGATTAGCAGGGGCAGATACGCAGTATTTT
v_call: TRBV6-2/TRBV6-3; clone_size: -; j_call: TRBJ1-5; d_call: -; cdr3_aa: CASSYGGQGQPQHF; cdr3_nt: TGTGCCAGCAGTTACGGGGGGCAGGGGCAGCCCCAGCATTTT
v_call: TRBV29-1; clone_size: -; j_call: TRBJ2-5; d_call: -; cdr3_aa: CSVEDEETQYF; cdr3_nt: TGCAGCGTTGAAGATGAAGAGACCCAGTACTTC
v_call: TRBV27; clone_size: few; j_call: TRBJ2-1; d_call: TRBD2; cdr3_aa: CATGPLAGGSNEQFF; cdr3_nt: TGTGCCACTGGCCCACTAGCGGGAGGTAGCAATGAGCAGTTCTTC
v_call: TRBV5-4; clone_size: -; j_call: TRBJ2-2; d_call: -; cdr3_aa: CASSLAGPNTGELFF; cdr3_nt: TGTGCCAGCAGCTTGGCCGGGCCGAACACCGGGGAGCTGTTTTTT
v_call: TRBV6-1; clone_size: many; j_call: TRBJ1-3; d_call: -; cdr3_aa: CASSVLGSGNTIYF; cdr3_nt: TGTGCCAGCAGTGTGTTGGGCTCTGGAAACACCATATATTTT
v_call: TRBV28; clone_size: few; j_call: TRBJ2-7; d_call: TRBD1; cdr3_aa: CASSTRDRSPYEQYF; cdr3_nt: TGTGCCAGCAGTACCCGGGACAGATCTCCCTACGAGCAGTACTTC
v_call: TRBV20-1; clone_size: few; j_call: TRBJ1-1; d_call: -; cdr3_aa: CSAPDGYGGTEAFF; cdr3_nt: TGCAGTGCCCCAGACGGTTATGGGGGCACTGAAGCTTTCTTT
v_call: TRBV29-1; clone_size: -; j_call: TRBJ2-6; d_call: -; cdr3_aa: CSVEETSGANVLTF; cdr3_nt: TGCAGCGTTGAAGAAACCTCTGGGGCCAACGTCCTGACTTTC
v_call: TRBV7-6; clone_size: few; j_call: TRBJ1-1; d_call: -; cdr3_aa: CASSSGVGNTEAFF; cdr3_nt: TGTGCCAGCAGCTCAGGAGTTGGGAACACTGAAGCTTTCTTT
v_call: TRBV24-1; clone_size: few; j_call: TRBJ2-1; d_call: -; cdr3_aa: CATSDSRTTGNEQFF; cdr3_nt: TGTGCCACCAGTGATTCGCGAACTACGGGGAATGAGCAGTTCTTC
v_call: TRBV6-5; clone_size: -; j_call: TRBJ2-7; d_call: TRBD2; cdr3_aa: CASSLSREAFHEQYF; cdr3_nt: TGTGCCAGCAGTCTCTCCCGGGAGGCCTTCCACGAGCAGTACTTC
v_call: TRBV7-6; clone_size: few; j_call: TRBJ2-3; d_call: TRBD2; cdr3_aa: CASSLRGTSGRGTDTQYF; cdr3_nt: TGTGCCAGCAGCTTAAGGGGGACTAGCGGGAGAGGAACAGATACGCAGTATTTT
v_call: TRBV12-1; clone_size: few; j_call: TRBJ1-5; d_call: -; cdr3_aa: CARPPRQGGYSNQPQHF; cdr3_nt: TGTGCCAGACCGCCCAGGCAGGGTGGTTATAGCAATCAGCCCCAGCATTTT
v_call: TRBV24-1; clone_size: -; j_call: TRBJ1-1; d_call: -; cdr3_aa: CATSGGGEAFF; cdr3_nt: TGTGCCACCAGTGGGGGCGGGGAAGCTTTCTTT
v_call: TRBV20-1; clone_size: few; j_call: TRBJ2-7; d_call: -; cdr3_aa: CSARGPAVYEQYF; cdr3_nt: TGCAGTGCTAGAGGCCCAGCGGTCTACGAGCAGTACTTC
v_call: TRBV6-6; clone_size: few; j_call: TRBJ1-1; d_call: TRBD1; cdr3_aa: CASSPRGGGMNTEAFF; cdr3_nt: TGTGCCAGCAGTCCCAGGGGAGGGGGCATGAACACTGAAGCTTTCTTT
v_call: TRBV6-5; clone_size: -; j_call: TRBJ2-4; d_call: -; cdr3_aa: CASSLTGKGGAKNIQYF; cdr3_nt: TGTGCCAGCAGTTTAACGGGGAAAGGGGGTGCCAAAAACATTCAGTACTTC
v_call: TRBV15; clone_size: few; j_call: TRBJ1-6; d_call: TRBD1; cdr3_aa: CATSRTGGNSPLHF; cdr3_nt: TGTGCCACCAGTAGGACAGGAGGGAATTCACCCCTCCACTTT
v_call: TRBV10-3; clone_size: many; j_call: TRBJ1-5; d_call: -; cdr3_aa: CAISGAGDGQPQHF; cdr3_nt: TGTGCCATCAGTGGCGCCGGGGACGGACAGCCCCAGCATTTT
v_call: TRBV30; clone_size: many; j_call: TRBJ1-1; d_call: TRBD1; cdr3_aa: CAWIGAGTAGTAFF; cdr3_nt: TGTGCCTGGATCGGAGCCGGGACAGCAGGAACCGCTTTCTTT
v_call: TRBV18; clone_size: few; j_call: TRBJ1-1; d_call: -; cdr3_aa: CASSPLTVGTEAFF; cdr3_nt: TGTGCCAGCTCACCTTTGACAGTTGGGACTGAAGCTTTCTTT
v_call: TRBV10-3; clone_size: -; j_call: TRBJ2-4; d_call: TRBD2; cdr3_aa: CAISESTTSGGGNIQYF; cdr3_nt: TGTGCCATCAGTGAGTCGACGACTAGCGGGGGGGGAAACATTCAGTACTTC
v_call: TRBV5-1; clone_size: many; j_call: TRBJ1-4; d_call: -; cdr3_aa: CASRGFEKLFF; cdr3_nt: TGCGCCAGCAGGGGATTTGAAAAACTGTTTTTT
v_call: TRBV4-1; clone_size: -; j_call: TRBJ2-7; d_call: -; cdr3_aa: CASSQDSEAYEQYF; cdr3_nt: TGCGCCAGCAGCCAAGACTCAGAGGCCTACGAGCAGTACTTC
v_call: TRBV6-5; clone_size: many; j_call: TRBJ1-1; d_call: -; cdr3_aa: CASSLTQRIWSTEAFF; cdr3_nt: TGTGCCAGCTCCCTGACCCAGAGGATCTGGTCAACTGAAGCTTTCTTT
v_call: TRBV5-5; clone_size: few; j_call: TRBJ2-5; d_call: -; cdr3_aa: CASSFTGTGETQYF; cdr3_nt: TGTGCCAGCAGCTTCACAGGGACCGGTGAGACCCAGTACTTC
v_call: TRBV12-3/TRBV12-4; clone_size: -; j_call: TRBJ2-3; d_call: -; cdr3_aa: CASSLVSRPVDTQYF; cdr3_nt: TGTGCCAGCAGTTTAGTTTCGCGTCCTGTGGATACGCAGTATTTT
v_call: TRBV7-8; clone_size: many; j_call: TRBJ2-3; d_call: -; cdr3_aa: CASSLVTGTDTQYF; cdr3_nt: TGTGCCAGCAGCTTAGTAACGGGGACAGATACGCAGTATTTT
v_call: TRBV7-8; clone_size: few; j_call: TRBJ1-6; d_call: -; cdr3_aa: CASSLEAGNKPLHF; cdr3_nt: TGTGCCAGCAGCTTAGAGGCAGGGAATAAGCCCCTCCACTTT
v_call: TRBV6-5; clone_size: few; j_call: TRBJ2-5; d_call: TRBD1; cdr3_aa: CASSTDRGQEETQYF; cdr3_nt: TGTGCCAGCAGTACAGACAGGGGGCAAGAAGAGACCCAGTACTTC
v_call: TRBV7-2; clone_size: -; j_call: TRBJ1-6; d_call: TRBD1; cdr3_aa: CASSLALTGVSPLHF; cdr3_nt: TGTGCCAGCAGCTTAGCCCTGACAGGGGTTTCACCCCTCCACTTT
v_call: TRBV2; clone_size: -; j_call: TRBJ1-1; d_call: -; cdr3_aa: CASSERLLGSNTEAFF; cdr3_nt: TGTGCCAGCAGCGAAAGGCTCCTCGGCAGTAACACTGAAGCTTTCTTT
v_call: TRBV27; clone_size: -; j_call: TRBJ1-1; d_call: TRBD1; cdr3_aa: CASSLSAPTGTNTEAFF; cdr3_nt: TGTGCCAGCAGTTTATCCGCCCCGACAGGGACCAACACTGAAGCTTTCTTT
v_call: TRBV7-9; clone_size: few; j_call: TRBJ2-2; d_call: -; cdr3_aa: CASSPKGPGELFF; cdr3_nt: TGTGCCAGCAGCCCTAAAGGTCCCGGGGAGCTGTTTTTT
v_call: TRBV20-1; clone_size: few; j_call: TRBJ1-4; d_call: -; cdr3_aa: CSAFVTTNEKLFF; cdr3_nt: TGCAGTGCTTTTGTAACAACTAATGAAAAACTGTTTTTT
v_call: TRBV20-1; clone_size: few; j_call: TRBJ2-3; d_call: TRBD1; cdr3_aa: CSATDRGSTDTQYF; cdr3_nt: TGCAGTGCTACGGACAGGGGTTCAACAGATACGCAGTATTTT
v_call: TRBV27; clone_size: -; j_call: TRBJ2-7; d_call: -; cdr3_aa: CASSLSAQTYEQYF; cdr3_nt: TGTGCCAGCAGTTTATCCGCCCAGACCTACGAGCAGTACTTC
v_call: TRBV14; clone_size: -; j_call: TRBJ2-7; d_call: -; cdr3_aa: CASSQVTGDTYEQYF; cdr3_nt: TGTGCCAGCAGCCAAGTCACAGGAGATACCTACGAGCAGTACTTC
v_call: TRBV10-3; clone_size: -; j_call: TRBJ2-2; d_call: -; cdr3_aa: CAISGGQSNTGELFF; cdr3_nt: TGTGCCATCAGCGGCGGGCAGTCCAACACCGGGGAGCTGTTTTTT